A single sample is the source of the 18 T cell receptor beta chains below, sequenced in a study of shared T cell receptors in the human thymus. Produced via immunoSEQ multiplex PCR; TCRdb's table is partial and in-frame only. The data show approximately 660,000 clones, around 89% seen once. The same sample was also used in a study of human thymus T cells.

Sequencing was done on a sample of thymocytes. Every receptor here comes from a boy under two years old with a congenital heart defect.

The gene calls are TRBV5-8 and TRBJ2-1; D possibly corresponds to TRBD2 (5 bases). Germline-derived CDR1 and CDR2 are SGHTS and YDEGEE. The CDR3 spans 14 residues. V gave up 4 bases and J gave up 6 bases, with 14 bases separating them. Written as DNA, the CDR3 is TGTGCCAGCAGCCCCGGGCTAGCCCCCAATGAGCAGTTCTTC. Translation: CASSPGLAPNEQFF. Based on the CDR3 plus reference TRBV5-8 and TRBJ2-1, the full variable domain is EAGVTQSPTHLIKTRGQQATLRCSPISGHTSVYWYQQALGLGLQFLLWYDEGEERNRGNFPPRFSGRQFPNYSSELNVNALELEDSALYLCASSPGLAPNEQFFGPGTRLTVL.

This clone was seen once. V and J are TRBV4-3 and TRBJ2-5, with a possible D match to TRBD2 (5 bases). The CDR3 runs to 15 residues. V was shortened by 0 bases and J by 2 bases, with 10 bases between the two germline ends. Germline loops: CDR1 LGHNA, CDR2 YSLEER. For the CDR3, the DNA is TGCGCCAGCAGCCAAGAGCGGGCCAGACAAGAGACCCAGTACTTC. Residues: CASSQERARQETQYF.

The CDR3 loop reads CARKGDNEQFF. In DNA form, the CDR3 reads TGTGCCAGGAAGGGGGACAATGAGCAGTTCTTC. J is TRBJ2-1 and V is TRBV2; D possibly corresponds to TRBD1 (6 bases). The germline V gene has CDR1 SNHLY and CDR2 FYNNEI. V lost 9 bases and J 5 bases, leaving 8 bases between the germline ends. The length of the CDR3 is 11 residues.

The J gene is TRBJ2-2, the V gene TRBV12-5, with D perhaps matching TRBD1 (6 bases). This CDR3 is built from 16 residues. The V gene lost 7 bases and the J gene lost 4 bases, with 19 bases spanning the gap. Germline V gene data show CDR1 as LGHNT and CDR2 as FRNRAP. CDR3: CASAPYQGLTTGELFF. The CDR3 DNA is TGTGCTAGTGCCCCATATCAGGGGTTGACCACCGGGGAGCTGTTTTTT.

CDR3 coding DNA: TGCGCCAGCAGCCAAGATAGGACTAGCGGTCCCGGAGATACGCAGTATTTT. This gives the protein CASSQDRTSGPGDTQYF. The rearrangement links TRBV4-1 to TRBJ2-3, with 10 bases matching TRBD2. The CDR3 consists of 17 residues. With 0 bases clipped from V and 5 bases from J, the junction kept 8 bases outside the gene matches. Germline V gives CDR1 MGHRA, CDR2 YSYEKL.

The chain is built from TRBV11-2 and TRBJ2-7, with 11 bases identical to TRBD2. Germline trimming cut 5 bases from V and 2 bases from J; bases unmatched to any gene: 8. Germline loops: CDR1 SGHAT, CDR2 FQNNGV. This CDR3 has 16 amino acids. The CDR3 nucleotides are TGTGCCAGCAGCCCCTTGGGACTAGCGGTTACCTACGAGCAGTACTTC. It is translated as CASSPLGLAVTYEQYF.

The CDR3 spells CASSGTLGVGQETQYF. In DNA, the CDR3 is TGTGCCAGCAGCGGAACCCTCGGGGTGGGACAAGAGACCCAGTACTTC. The chain links TRBV9 to TRBJ2-5, with a tentative D call TRBD2 (5 bases). The CDR3 is 16 residues long. Germline CDR1 SGDLS, CDR2 YYNGEE. Trimming took off 3 bases at V and 2 bases at J, with 17 bases between the two ends.

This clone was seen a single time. The CDR3 coding sequence is TGCAGTGCTAGCCCGGATGAGGCCCAGTACTTC. Protein: CSASPDEAQYF. The rearrangement joins TRBV20-1 to TRBJ2-5; no clear D. The length of the CDR3 is 11 residues. Germline CDR1 and CDR2: DFQATT and SNEGSKA (reference sequence). V lost 3 bases, J lost 9 bases, and 11 bases lay in between.

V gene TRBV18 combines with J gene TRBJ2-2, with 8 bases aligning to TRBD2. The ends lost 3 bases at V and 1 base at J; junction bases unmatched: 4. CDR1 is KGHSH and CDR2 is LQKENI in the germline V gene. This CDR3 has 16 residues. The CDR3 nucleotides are TGTGCCAGCTCACCGCCCGCGGGGGGGAACACCGGGGAGCTGTTTTTT. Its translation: CASSPPAGGNTGELFF.

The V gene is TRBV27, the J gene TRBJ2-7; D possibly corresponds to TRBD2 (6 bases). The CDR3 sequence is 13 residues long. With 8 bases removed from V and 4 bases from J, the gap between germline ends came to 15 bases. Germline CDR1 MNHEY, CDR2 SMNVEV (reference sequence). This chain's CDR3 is CASASRGGYEQYF. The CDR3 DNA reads TGTGCCAGCGCCTCGCGGGGTGGATACGAGCAGTACTTC.

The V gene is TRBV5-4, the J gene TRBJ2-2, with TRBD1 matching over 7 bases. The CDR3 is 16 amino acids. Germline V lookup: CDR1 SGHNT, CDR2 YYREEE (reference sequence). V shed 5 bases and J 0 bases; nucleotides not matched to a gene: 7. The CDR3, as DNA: TGTGCCAGCAGGTTTGCCGGGACAGCGAACACCGGGGAGCTGTTTTTT. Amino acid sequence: CASRFAGTANTGELFF.

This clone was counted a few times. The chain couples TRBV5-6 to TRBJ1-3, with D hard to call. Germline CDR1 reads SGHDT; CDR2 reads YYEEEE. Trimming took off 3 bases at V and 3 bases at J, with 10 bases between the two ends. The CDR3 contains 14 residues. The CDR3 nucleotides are TGTGCCAGCAGCTCCCGACGGAGTGGAAACACCATATATTTT. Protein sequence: CASSSRRSGNTIYF.

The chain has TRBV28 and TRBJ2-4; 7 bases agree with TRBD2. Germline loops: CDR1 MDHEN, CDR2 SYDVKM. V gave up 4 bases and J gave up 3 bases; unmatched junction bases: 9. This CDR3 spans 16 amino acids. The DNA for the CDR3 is TGTGCCAGCAGTTCCGGACTAGTTACTGTCAAAAACATTCAGTACTTC. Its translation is CASSSGLVTVKNIQYF.

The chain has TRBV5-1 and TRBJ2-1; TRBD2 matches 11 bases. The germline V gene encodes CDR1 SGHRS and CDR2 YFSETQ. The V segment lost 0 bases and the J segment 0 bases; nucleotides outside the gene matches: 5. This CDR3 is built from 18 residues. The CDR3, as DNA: TGCGCCAGCAGCTTGGGACTAGCGGGAAAATTCTCCTACAATGAGCAGTTCTTC. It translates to CASSLGLAGKFSYNEQFF.

In DNA, the CDR3 is TGTGCCAGCAGCCAAGTCTCTTCCGGGACAGGGGGCGCCGGATACTATGGCTACACCTTC. Its translation is CASSQVSSGTGGAGYYGYTF. J is TRBJ1-2 and V is TRBV4-2; 12 nucleotides agree with TRBD1. The CDR3 is 20 amino acids. The junction had 15 bases not matched to a gene; V was cut back by 1 base and J by 3 bases. The germline CDR1 and CDR2 sequences are LGHNA and YNFKEQ.

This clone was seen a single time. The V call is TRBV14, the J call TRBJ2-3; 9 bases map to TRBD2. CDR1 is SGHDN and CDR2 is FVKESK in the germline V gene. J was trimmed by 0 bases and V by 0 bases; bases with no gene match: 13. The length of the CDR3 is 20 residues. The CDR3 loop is CASSQDVGAGGRRSTDTQYF. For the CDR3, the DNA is TGTGCCAGCAGCCAAGATGTCGGGGCGGGAGGGCGCCGTAGCACAGATACGCAGTATTTT.

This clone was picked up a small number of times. The CDR3 here is CASSEAVSGERFFLQGQYF. The CDR3 nucleotides read TGTGCCAGCAGTGAAGCGGTATCAGGGGAACGGTTTTTCCTTCAGGGGCAGTATTTT. V is TRBV6-1 and J is TRBJ2-3, with a weak D call TRBD1 (6 bases). The CDR3 covers 19 residues. Germline-derived CDR1 and CDR2 are MNHNS and SASEGT. The V end lost 0 bases, the J end lost 11 bases, and 30 bases lay between the germline ends.

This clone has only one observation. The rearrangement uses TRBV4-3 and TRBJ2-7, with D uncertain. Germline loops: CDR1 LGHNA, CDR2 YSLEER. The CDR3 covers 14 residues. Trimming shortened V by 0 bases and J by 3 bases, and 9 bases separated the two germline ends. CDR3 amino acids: CASSQDHRGYEQYF. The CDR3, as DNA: TGCGCCAGCAGCCAAGATCACCGCGGCTACGAGCAGTACTTC.